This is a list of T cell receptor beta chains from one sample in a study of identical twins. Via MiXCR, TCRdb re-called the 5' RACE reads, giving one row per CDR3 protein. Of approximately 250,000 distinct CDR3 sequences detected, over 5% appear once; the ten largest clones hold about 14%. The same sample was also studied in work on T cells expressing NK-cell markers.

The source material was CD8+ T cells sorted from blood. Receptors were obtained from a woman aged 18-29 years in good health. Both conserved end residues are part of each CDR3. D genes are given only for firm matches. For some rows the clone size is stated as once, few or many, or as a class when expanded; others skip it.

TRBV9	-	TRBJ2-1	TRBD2	TGTGCCAGCAGCCACACCCGAACTAGCGGGGAGAGCTCCTACAATGAGCAGTTCTTC	CASSHTRTSGESSYNEQFF
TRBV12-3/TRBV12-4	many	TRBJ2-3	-	TGTGCCAGCAGGCGAGGAGGCACAGATACGCAGTATTTT	CASRRGGTDTQYF
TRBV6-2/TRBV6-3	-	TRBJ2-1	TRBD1	TGTGCCAGCAGTTATGTTCGGGACAGCTTGAAGAGCTCCTACAATGAGCAGTTCTTC	CASSYVRDSLKSSYNEQFF
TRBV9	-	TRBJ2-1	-	TGTGCCAGCAGCGTAGTATGGGTTGCACCCAATGAGCAGTTCTTC	CASSVVWVAPNEQFF
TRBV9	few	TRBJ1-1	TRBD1	TGTGCCAGCAGCGTCGTAGACAGGGGAACTAACACTGAAGCTTTCTTT	CASSVVDRGTNTEAFF
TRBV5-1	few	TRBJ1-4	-	TGCGCCAGCAGCTCACAAACTAATGAAAAACTGTTTTTT	CASSSQTNEKLFF
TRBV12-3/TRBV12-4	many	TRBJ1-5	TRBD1	TGTGCCAGCAGCTCCTCAGGGGGGAATCAGCCCCAGCATTTT	CASSSSGGNQPQHF
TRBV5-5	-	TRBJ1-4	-	TGTCTCAGCAGCTTGGAGGGGGACGACGTGGAAAAACTGTTTTTT	CLSSLEGDDVEKLFF
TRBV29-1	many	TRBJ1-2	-	TGCAGCGTTGAAGACCCCCAACCCGGCTATGGCTACACCTTC	CSVEDPQPGYGYTF
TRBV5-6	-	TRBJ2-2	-	TGTGCCAGCAGCTTGAGTGGGGAAGGCGGGGAGCTGTTTTTT	CASSLSGEGGELFF
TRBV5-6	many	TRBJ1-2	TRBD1	TGTGCCAGCAGGACAGGGGGGAACTATGGCTACACCTTC	CASRTGGNYGYTF
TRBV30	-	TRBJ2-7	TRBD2	TGTGCCGGGCGGTTAGCGGGAGCCTACGAGCAGTACTTC	CAGRLAGAYEQYF
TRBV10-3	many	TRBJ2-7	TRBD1	TGTGCCATCAGTGTGGACAGGAGGTACGAGCAGTACTTC	CAISVDRRYEQYF
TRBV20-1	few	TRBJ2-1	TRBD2	TGCAGTGCCAATGGGGGGGTTAGCTCCTACAATGAGCAGTTCTTC	CSANGGVSSYNEQFF
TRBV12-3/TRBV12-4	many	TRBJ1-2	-	TGTGCCAGCAGTTTAGCGCAAGACAGTCAGGGTGGCTACACCTTC	CASSLAQDSQGGYTF